This T cell receptor beta chain was sequenced in a study of T cell repertoires in cytomegalovirus infection. The overall study: In public TCR beta signatures, there were indications of both CMV infection and matching HLA type. Points from the study as a whole: There were carriers of CMV plus the relevant HLA, and cumulative public TCR beta family frequency identified them. Ex vivo, HLA-C-restricted CMV-specific TCR beta clonotypes prevailed over the rest of the response.

This clonotype came up once. Its antigen is undetermined. TCRdb called the reads again in MiXCR, with one record for every CDR3 protein. The sample consists of about 360,000 distinct CDR3 sequences, 15% to 20% of them appearing once. This CDR3 spans 12 amino acids. V was trimmed by 2 bases and J by 8 bases, leaving 10 bases between them. The germline V gene has CDR1 SGDLS and CDR2 YYNGEE. The V call is TRBV9, the J call TRBJ1-1; tentatively, D is TRBD1 (5 bases). The sequenced material came from PBMCs. This TCR was sampled from a human donor in good health (CMV status not recorded). Some clones in this sample may be carry-over from other donors' samples. The DNA for the CDR3 is TGTGCCAGCAGCGTGTATAGGGGAGAAGCTTTCTTT. It is translated as CASSVYRGEAFF.